A single sample is the source of the 6 T cell receptor beta chains below, sequenced in a study of siplizumab effects on memory and regulatory T cells. TCRdb keeps only in-frame clones here, not all; method: immunoSEQ multiplex PCR. The table has fewer than 80,000 clones, 85% to 95% seen once. Sequenced: CD8+ T cells sorted from blood. The source of these receptors is a human donor in good health.

This clone was recorded only once. The CDR3 nucleotides are TGTGCCAGCAGCTCAGGACAGGGGGCCGACGAGCAGTACTTC. Amino acid sequence: CASSSGQGADEQYF. The chain employs TRBV9 and TRBJ2-7, with 11 positions matching TRBD1. This CDR3 spans 14 amino acids. The J segment lost 5 bases and the V segment lost 4 bases, leaving 5 bases of the junction unmatched. Germline V gene lookup returns CDR1 SGDLS and CDR2 YYNGEE.

The V gene is TRBV6-5, the J gene TRBJ1-2, with D possibly TRBD1 on 6 matching bases. Germline V gene sequence: CDR1 MNHEY, CDR2 SVGAGI. This CDR3 region has 16 residues. The V gene lost 0 bases and the J gene lost 4 bases, with 15 bases spanning the gap. The CDR3 loop reads CASSYSLGGGGYGYTF. The CDR3 nucleotides read TGTGCCAGCAGTTACTCATTGGGGGGCGGTGGCTATGGCTACACCTTC.

The genes are TRBV27 and TRBJ2-7, with 7 bases aligning to TRBD2. The V gene's germline CDR1 is MNHEY and CDR2 SMNVEV (reference sequence). V trimming: 3 bases; J trimming: 3 bases; junction bases outside the gene matches: 5. This CDR3 has 14 amino acids. The CDR3 coding sequence is TGTGCCAGCAGTTTGTTAGGGAGGGACTACGAGCAGTACTTC. It encodes CASSLLGRDYEQYF.

This clone has just one count. The genes are TRBV19 and TRBJ1-1; 8 bases line up with TRBD1. The germline gives CDR1 LNHDA, CDR2 SQIVND (reference sequence). V was clipped by 5 bases and J by 4 bases; unmatched bases: 3. The CDR3 is made up of 13 amino acids. The CDR3 protein is CASSPTGGTEAFF. In DNA form, the CDR3 reads TGTGCCAGTAGTCCCACAGGGGGCACTGAAGCTTTCTTT.

The rearrangement uses TRBV10-2 and TRBJ2-7; D uncertain. The V and J ends lost 4 bases and 1 base respectively, with 8 bases between them. The V gene's germline CDR1 is WSHSY and CDR2 SAAADI. The CDR3 runs to 13 residues. Here the CDR3 reads CASSGAPSYEQYF. The CDR3 nucleotides are TGCGCCAGCAGTGGGGCACCTTCCTACGAGCAGTACTTC.

The chain links TRBV28 to TRBJ2-3, with D unclear. The CDR3 consists of 12 residues. V was shortened by 7 bases and J by 0 bases, with 5 bases between the two germline ends. Germline V gene data show CDR1 as MDHEN and CDR2 as SYDVKM. The CDR3 is CASTDSTDTQYF. The DNA of the CDR3 is TGTGCCAGCACCGACAGCACAGATACGCAGTATTTT.